These 6 T cell receptor beta chains came from one sample sequenced in a study of cytomegalovirus exposure and HLA in healthy donors. PCR amplification relied on 60 Vbeta primers (plus 13 Jbeta primers). Libraries were prepared by immunoSEQ multiplex PCR; TCRdb keeps only in-frame clonotypes and omits some of them. The sample includes around 150,000 clones, about 64% seen only once; the top ten take under 7.5%. Sequencing used PBMCs. The source of these receptors is an older woman in good health and CMV-seropositive.

The chain employs TRBV7-3 and TRBJ2-2; a possible D gene is TRBD1 (5 bases). This CDR3 comprises 15 residues. Germline-derived CDR1 and CDR2 are SGHTA and FQGTGA. V dropped 5 bases and J dropped 4 bases, with 14 bases sitting between them. The CDR3 is CASSRQTSGTGELFF. CDR3 bases: TGTGCCAGCAGCCGACAGACGAGTGGCACCGGGGAGCTGTTTTTT.

The chain recombines TRBV28 with TRBJ2-1; 9 bases line up with TRBD1. The V and J ends lost 5 bases and 1 base, in that order; junction bases with no gene match: 6. CDR3 length: 16 amino acids. Germline CDR1 is MDHEN and CDR2 is SYDVKM. CDR3 residues: CASSPGQGPSYNEQFF. The CDR3 DNA reads as TGTGCCAGCAGTCCAGGACAGGGGCCATCCTACAATGAGCAGTTCTTC.

The chain carries TRBV5-1 and TRBJ2-5, with 7 bases aligning to TRBD1. Germline V gives CDR1 SGHRS, CDR2 YFSETQ. The CDR3 has 15 residues. J lost 0 bases, V lost 2 bases, and 4 bases had no gene match. The CDR3 nucleotides are TGCGCCAGCAGCTTTTACGGGACAGACCAAGAGACCCAGTACTTC. This sequence encodes CASSFYGTDQETQYF.

The chain is built from TRBV4-1 and TRBJ1-1; no reliable D call. With 0 bases removed from V and 1 base from J, the gap between germline ends came to 9 bases. This CDR3 has 15 amino acids. The V gene's germline CDR1 is MGHRA and CDR2 YSYEKL. CDR3 nucleotides: TGCGCCAGCAGCCAAGATCCCGGAGGGAACACTGAAGCTTTCTTT. Encoded protein: CASSQDPGGNTEAFF.

This clone was counted a few times. The CDR3 is CASSPTGWGTEAFF. The CDR3 DNA reads as TGTGCCAGTAGCCCCACAGGGTGGGGCACTGAAGCTTTCTTT. The rearrangement links TRBV19 to TRBJ1-1; D possibly corresponds to TRBD1 (6 bases). Germline V CDR1 and CDR2: LNHDA, SQIVND (reference sequence). V was clipped by 6 bases and J by 4 bases, with 15 bases between them. This CDR3 comprises 14 residues. The full variable domain, its missing parts supplied by reference TRBV19 and TRBJ1-1, is DGGITQSPKYLFRKEGQNVTLSCEQNLNHDAMYWYRQDPGQGLRLIYYSQIVNDFQKGDIAEGYSVSREKKESFPLTVTSAQKNPTAFYLCASSPTGWGTEAFFGQGTRLTVV.

This clone was recorded once. The chain joins TRBV2 to TRBJ2-3, with D possibly matching TRBD2 (6 bases). V was shortened by 6 bases and J by 6 bases, with 13 bases between the two germline ends. The CDR3 is 13 residues long. Germline V gene sequence: CDR1 SNHLY, CDR2 FYNNEI. The CDR3 DNA reads as TGTGCCAGCAGCCGGGACTTACGGGATACGCAGTATTTT. This codes for CASSRDLRDTQYF. The whole variable domain, remainder taken from reference TRBV2 and TRBJ2-3, is EPEVTQTPSHQVTQMGQEVILRCVPISNHLYFYWYRQILGQKVEFLVSFYNNEISEKSEIFDDQFSVERPDGSNFTLKIRSTKLEDSAMYFCASSRDLRDTQYFGPGTRLTVL.